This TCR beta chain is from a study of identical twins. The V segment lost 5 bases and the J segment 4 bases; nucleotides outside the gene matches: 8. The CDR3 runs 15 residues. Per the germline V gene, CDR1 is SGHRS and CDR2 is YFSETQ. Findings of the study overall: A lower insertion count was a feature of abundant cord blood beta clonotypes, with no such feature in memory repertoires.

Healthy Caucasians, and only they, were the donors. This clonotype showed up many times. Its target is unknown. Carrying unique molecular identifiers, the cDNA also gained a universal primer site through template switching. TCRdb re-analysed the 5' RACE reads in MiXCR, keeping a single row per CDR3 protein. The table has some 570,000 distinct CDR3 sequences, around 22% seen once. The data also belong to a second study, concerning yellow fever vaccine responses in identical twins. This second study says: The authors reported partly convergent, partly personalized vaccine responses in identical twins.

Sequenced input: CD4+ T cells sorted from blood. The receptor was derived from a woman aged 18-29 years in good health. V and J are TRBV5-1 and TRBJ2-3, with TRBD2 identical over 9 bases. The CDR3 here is CASRAGLAIADTQYF. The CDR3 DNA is TGCGCCAGCAGGGCGGGACTAGCTATCGCAGATACGCAGTATTTT.